This T cell receptor beta chain is drawn from a study of control samples from healthy donors and cancer patients. The germline V and J ends were trimmed by 6 bases and 0 bases, with 12 bases remaining between them. Germline lookup yields CDR1 MDHEN and CDR2 SYDVKM. The CDR3 extends over 14 amino acids. Sequencing used immunoSEQ multiplex PCR; TCRdb keeps in-frame clones, though not all of them. Its table records about 190,000 clones. The sample was blood. This chain uses TRBV28 with TRBJ2-7; the D gene is possibly TRBD1 (6 bases). The TCR comes from a woman between 25 and 40 years old in good health. DNA for the CDR3: TGTGCCAGCAGCGGGGACACCACCTCCTACGAGCAGTACTTC. Residues: CASSGDTTSYEQYF.